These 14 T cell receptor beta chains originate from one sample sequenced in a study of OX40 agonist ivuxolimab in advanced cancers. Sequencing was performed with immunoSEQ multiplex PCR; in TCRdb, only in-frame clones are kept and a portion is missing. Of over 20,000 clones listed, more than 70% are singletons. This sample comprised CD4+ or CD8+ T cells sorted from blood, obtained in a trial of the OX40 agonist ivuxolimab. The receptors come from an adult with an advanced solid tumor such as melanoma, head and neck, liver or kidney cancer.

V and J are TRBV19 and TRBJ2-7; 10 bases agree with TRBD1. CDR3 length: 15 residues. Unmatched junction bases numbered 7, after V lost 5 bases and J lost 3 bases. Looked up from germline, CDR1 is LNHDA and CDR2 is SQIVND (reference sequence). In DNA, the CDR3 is TGTGCCAGTAGTCCCCAGGGACAGGGGAACTACGAGCAGTACTTC. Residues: CASSPQGQGNYEQYF.

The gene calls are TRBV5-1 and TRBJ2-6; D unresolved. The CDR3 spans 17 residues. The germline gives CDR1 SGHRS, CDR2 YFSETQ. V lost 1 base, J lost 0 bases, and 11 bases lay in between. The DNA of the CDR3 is TGCGCCAGCAGCTTGTGGTTAGCCCTCTCTGGGGCCAACGTCCTGACTTTC. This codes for CASSLWLALSGANVLTF.

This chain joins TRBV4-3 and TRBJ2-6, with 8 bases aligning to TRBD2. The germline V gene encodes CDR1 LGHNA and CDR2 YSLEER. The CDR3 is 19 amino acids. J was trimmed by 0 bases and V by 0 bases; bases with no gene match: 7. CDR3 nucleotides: TGCGCCAGCAGCCAAGACCGGGGGGGCTCAAGCTCTGGGGCCAACGTCCTGACTTTC. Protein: CASSQDRGGSSSGANVLTF.

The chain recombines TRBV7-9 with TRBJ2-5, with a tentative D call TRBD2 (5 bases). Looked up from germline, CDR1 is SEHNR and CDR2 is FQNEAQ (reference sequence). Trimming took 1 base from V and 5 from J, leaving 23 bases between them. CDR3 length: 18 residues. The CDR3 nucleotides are TGTGCCAGCAGCTTAGTAGGATCCCAGGTGCCCGGGATGGAGACCCAGTACTTC. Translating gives CASSLVGSQVPGMETQYF.

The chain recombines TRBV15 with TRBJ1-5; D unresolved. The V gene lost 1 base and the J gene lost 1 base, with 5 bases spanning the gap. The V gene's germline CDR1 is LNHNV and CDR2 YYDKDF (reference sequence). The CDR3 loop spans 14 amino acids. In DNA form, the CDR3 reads TGTGCCACCAGCAGAGGAGACAGCAATCAGCCCCAGCATTTT. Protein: CATSRGDSNQPQHF.

The CDR3 is CASSRGTGSRNEQFF. CDR3 DNA sequence: TGTGCCAGCAGCCGCGGGACAGGATCACGGAATGAGCAGTTCTTC. The chain couples TRBV9 to TRBJ2-1; 8 nucleotides agree with TRBD1. The CDR3 is made up of 15 amino acids. V lost 4 bases and J lost 7; bases outside the gene matches: 10. CDR1 is SGDLS and CDR2 is YYNGEE in the germline V gene.

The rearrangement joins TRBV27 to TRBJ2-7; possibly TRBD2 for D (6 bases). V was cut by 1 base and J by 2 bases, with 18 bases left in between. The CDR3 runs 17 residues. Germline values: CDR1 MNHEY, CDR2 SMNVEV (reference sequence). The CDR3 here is CASSLFPPKSGAYEQYF. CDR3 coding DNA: TGTGCCAGCAGTTTATTTCCCCCCAAATCGGGAGCCTACGAGCAGTACTTC.

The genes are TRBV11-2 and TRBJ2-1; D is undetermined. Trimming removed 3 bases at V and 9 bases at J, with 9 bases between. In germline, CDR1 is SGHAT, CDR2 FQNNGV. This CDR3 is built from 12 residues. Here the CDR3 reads CASSFSNVEQFF. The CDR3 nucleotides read TGTGCCAGCAGCTTTAGCAATGTTGAGCAGTTCTTC.

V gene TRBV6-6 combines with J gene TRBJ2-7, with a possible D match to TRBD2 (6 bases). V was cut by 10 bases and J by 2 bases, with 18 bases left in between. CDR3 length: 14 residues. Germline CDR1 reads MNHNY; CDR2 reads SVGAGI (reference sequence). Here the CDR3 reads CATSRDFVTYEQYF. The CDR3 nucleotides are TGTGCCACCTCCAGGGACTTTGTAACCTACGAGCAGTACTTC.

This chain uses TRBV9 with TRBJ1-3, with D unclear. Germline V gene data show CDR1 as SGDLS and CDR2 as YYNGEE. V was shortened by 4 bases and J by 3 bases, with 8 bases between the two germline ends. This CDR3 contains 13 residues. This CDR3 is CASSPTDGNTIYF. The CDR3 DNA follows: TGTGCCAGCAGCCCCACGGATGGAAACACCATATATTTT.

CDR3 sequence reads: CASSFRLAAMNTGELFF. The CDR3 DNA reads as TGTGCCAGCAGTTTCAGACTAGCGGCAATGAACACCGGGGAGCTGTTTTTT. The chain uses TRBV27 and TRBJ2-2; 9 bases line up with TRBD2. Trimming at V came to 3 bases and at J to 1 base, leaving 6 bases not matched to a gene. CDR3 length: 17 amino acids. CDR1 and CDR2 from the germline V gene are MNHEY and SMNVEV (reference sequence).

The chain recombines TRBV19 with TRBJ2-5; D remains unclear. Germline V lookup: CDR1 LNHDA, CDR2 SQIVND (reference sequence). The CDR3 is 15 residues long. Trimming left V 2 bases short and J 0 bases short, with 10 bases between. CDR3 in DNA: TGTGCCAGTAGTATAAGGCAGACCTACCAAGAGACCCAGTACTTC. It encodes CASSIRQTYQETQYF.

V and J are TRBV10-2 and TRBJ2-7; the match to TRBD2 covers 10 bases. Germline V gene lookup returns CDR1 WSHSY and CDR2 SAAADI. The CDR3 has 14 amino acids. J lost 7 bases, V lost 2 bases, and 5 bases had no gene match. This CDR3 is CASSEGTSAREQYF. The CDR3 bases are TGCGCCAGCAGTGAGGGGACTAGCGCTAGGGAGCAGTACTTC.

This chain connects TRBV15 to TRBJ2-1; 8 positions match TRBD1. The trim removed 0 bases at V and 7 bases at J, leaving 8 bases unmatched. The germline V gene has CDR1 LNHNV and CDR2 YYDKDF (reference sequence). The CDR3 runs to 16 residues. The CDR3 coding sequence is TGTGCCACCAGCAGAGAGGTCCAGGGGGCGCAGAATGAGCAGTTCTTC. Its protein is CATSREVQGAQNEQFF.